These 5 T cell receptor beta chains were sequenced from one sample in a study of Ad26.COV2.S vaccination and SARS-CoV-2 variants. Sequenced by immunoSEQ multiplex PCR; TCRdb stores in-frame clones only, minus some. The table records about 480,000 clones, roughly 87% of them present only once. Treatment noted: around 19 received Ad26.COV2.S at low or high dose, single or two shots; about 5 received placebo; per-sample allocation not given. Day 63 following the first vaccine or placebo injection was when the samples were taken. This sample comprised peripheral blood, obtained in a trial of Ad26.COV2.S vaccine versus placebo. The receptors were sampled from a person aged 18-60 years who received the Ad26.COV2.S COVID-19 vaccine or a placebo.

This clone was counted once. The chain employs TRBV27 and TRBJ2-1; possibly TRBD1 or TRBD2 for D (5 bases each). V was clipped by 6 bases and J by 10 bases, with 16 bases between them. The CDR3 has 13 residues. CDR1 and CDR2 from the germline V gene are MNHEY and SMNVEV (reference sequence). DNA of the CDR3: TGTGCCAGCAGGCCCTCCGGGACGCTCGAGCAGTTCTTC. Its translation: CASRPSGTLEQFF.

The chain employs TRBV30 and TRBJ1-1; D remains unclear. The CDR3 extends over 11 amino acids. Trimming cost V 1 base and J 6 bases, with 6 bases left between them. CDR1 and CDR2 (germline): GTSNPN, SVGIG (reference sequence). This CDR3 is CAWSGGAEAFF. The DNA for the CDR3 is TGTGCCTGGAGTGGTGGCGCTGAAGCTTTCTTT.

CDR3 DNA: TGTGCCAGCACAAAACAATGGGGGGGCACTGAAGCTTTCTTT. This translates into CASTKQWGGTEAFF. This chain uses TRBV28 with TRBJ1-1; perhaps TRBD1 as D (5 bases). The CDR3 length is 14 residues. Trimming removed 7 bases at V and 4 bases at J, with 16 bases between. Germline V lookup: CDR1 MDHEN, CDR2 SYDVKM.

V is TRBV7-6 and J is TRBJ2-6; D gene unclear. Trimming pared 7 bases from V and 5 bases from J, leaving 9 bases between. The V gene's germline CDR1 is SGHVS and CDR2 FNYEAQ. This CDR3 is 13 amino acids long. The CDR3 nucleotides are TGTGCCAGCACCGTTATCCGGGCCAACGTCCTGACTTTC. Amino acid sequence: CASTVIRANVLTF.

The chain has TRBV30 and TRBJ2-5; D tentatively reads TRBD1 or TRBD2 (6 bases each). The germline V gene has CDR1 GTSNPN and CDR2 SVGIG (reference sequence). Trimming took 3 bases from V and 5 from J, leaving 19 bases between them. The CDR3 consists of 15 residues. For the CDR3, the DNA is TGTGCCTGGAGCCGGGGGACACCATCAGGGGAGACCCAGTACTTC. Its translation is CAWSRGTPSGETQYF.